The 26 T cell receptor beta chains below come from one sample, sequenced in a study of blood T cell repertoires in COVID-19. Sequenced by immunoSEQ multiplex PCR; TCRdb stores in-frame clones only, minus some. The repertoire includes about 200,000 clones, roughly 92% of them detected once, and 0.65% to 0.85% sits in the top ten. The specimen was peripheral blood. The receptors shown here come from a man aged 60 to 75 with COVID-19, enrolled during active disease.

The CDR3 DNA reads TGTGCCAGCCGTCGTACGCTACCAGAACAGGGAACGGTCGGCTACACCTTC. It yields the protein CASRRTLPEQGTVGYTF. The V call is TRBV21-1, the J call TRBJ1-2; the table's D gene call, TRBD1, was not cross checked with the DNA. TRBV21-1 is a recognized pseudogene. The CDR3 is 17 residues long.

The CDR3 loop reads CASSSGGAVNEAFF. CDR3 in DNA: TGTGCCAGCAGTAGCGGCGGCGCCGTGAATGAAGCTTTCTTT. The gene calls are TRBV28 and TRBJ1-1; D call uncertain. CDR3 length: 14 residues. Trimming removed 5 bases from V and 7 bases from J, with 17 bases in between. CDR1 is MDHEN and CDR2 is SYDVKM in the germline V gene.

The chain links TRBV9 to TRBJ1-3; 9 nucleotides match TRBD1. The germline V gene has CDR1 SGDLS and CDR2 YYNGEE. This CDR3 comprises 15 residues. Unmatched junction bases numbered 5, after V lost 3 bases and J lost 4 bases. CDR3: CASSAGQGLGNTIYF. DNA for the CDR3: TGTGCCAGCAGCGCCGGACAGGGGCTAGGAAACACCATATATTTT.

This clone was observed once. Written as DNA, the CDR3 is TGTGCCAGCCAGGGTACCTATGGCTACACCTTC. Translated: CASQGTYGYTF. This rearrangement joins TRBV28 to TRBJ1-2, with a weak D call TRBD1 (5 bases). V shed 8 bases and J shed 4 bases, with 8 bases lying between them. This CDR3 spans 11 amino acids. Germline V gene lookup returns CDR1 MDHEN and CDR2 SYDVKM.

The rearrangement uses TRBV5-1 and TRBJ2-7; no clear D gene. Germline V gene sequence: CDR1 SGHRS, CDR2 YFSETQ. V was cut by 1 base and J by 7 bases, with 9 bases left in between. This CDR3 spans 12 amino acids. The CDR3 nucleotides read TGCGCCAGCAGCTTGAGTTCTCAGGAGCAGTACTTC. Translated, it gives CASSLSSQEQYF.

The V gene is TRBV28, the J gene TRBJ2-7, with TRBD2 matching 14 bases. Germline assignment: CDR1 MDHEN and CDR2 SYDVKM. V was pared by 5 bases and J by 4 bases, with 13 bases of the junction left unmatched. This CDR3 region has 18 residues. For the CDR3, the DNA is TGTGCCAGCAGTCCCCCCGGACTAGCGGGAGGAGGGATATACGAGCAGTACTTC. This sequence encodes CASSPPGLAGGGIYEQYF.

The rearrangement uses TRBV6-2 or TRBV6-3 and TRBJ1-1; 10 nucleotides agree with TRBD1. The length of the CDR3 is 14 residues. Germline CDR1 is MNHEY and CDR2 is SVGEGT. With 2 bases clipped from V and 5 bases from J, the junction kept 2 bases outside the gene matches. The CDR3 loop reads CASSYDRGLTEAFF. The CDR3 DNA is TGTGCCAGCAGTTACGACAGGGGGCTGACTGAAGCTTTCTTT.

The chain joins TRBV6-5 to TRBJ2-7; weak D call: TRBD2 (5 bases). There are 14 residues in the CDR3. CDR1 MNHEY and CDR2 SVGAGI come from the germline V gene. V gave up 6 bases and J gave up 5 bases, with 17 bases separating them. The CDR3 DNA is TGTGCCAGCAGCACTACTTCGACTACCCACGAGCAGTACTTC. This codes for CASSTTSTTHEQYF.

This clone has just one count. The genes are TRBV7-2 and TRBJ1-1; a weak D match, TRBD1 (6 bases). V was pared by 5 bases and J by 8 bases, with 15 bases between. The CDR3 is made up of 13 amino acids. Germline loops: CDR1 SGHTA, CDR2 FQGNSA. CDR3 coding DNA: TGTGCCAGCAGCGGGCGGGGGCGCGGGGAAGCTTTCTTT. Encoded protein: CASSGRGRGEAFF.

The chain has TRBV4-1 and TRBJ1-5, with no clear D. The length of the CDR3 is 16 residues. The germline gives CDR1 MGHRA, CDR2 YSYEKL. The ends were cut back, 0 bases at V and 1 base at J, with 10 bases in the middle. CDR3 protein: CASSQDPVLSNQPQHF. CDR3 DNA: TGCGCCAGCAGCCAAGACCCAGTCCTGAGCAATCAGCCCCAGCATTTT.

The rearrangement links TRBV2 to TRBJ2-7, with a tentative D call TRBD2 (5 bases). The CDR3 spans 13 residues. Per germline, CDR1 SNHLY and CDR2 FYNNEI. The V end was cut by 6 bases, the J end by 2 bases, with 11 bases between. The CDR3 nucleotides are TGTGCCAGCAGCCTGGACTTCACCTACGAGCAGTACTTC. Its protein is CASSLDFTYEQYF. The whole variable domain, remainder taken from reference TRBV2 and TRBJ2-7, is EPEVTQTPSHQVTQMGQEVILRCVPISNHLYFYWYRQILGQKVEFLVSFYNNEISEKSEIFDDQFSVERPDGSNFTLKIRSTKLEDSAMYFCASSLDFTYEQYFGPGTRLTVT.

J is TRBJ2-2 and V is TRBV2; maybe TRBD1 (6 bases). There are 14 residues in the CDR3. V lost 5 bases to trimming and J lost 1 base, with 8 bases between them. Germline CDR1 and CDR2: SNHLY and FYNNEI. CDR3 sequence (DNA): TGTGCCAGCAGTCGGACAGTGAACACCGGGGAGCTGTTTTTT. Translation: CASSRTVNTGELFF.

This clone has just one count. Other DNA sequences of this sample code for an identical CDR3. The chain couples TRBV19 to TRBJ2-7; 10 bases agree with TRBD1. Germline loops: CDR1 LNHDA, CDR2 SQIVND (reference sequence). This CDR3 has 15 amino acids. Losses at the gene ends were 6 bases for V and 1 base for J; bases not matched to a gene: 6. The CDR3 sequence is CASSRGQGGSYEQYF. CDR3 DNA: TGTGCCAGTAGCCGCGGACAGGGGGGGTCCTACGAGCAGTACTTC. The full variable domain, rest sourced from reference TRBV19 and TRBJ2-7, is DGGITQSPKYLFRKEGQNVTLSCEQNLNHDAMYWYRQDPGQGLRLIYYSQIVNDFQKGDIAEGYSVSREKKESFPLTVTSAQKNPTAFYLCASSRGQGGSYEQYFGPGTRLTVT.

The V and J genes are TRBV3-1 (or the pseudogene TRBV3-2) and TRBJ1-2; D might be TRBD1 (5 bases). Germline V gives CDR1 LGHDT, CDR2 YNNKEL (reference sequence). V lost 5 bases to trimming and J lost 1 base, with 14 bases between them. The CDR3 runs to 15 residues. CDR3 DNA sequence: TGTGCCAGCAGCGGGCAGGGCATAGTTAACTATGGCTACACCTTC. Protein product: CASSGQGIVNYGYTF.

The rearrangement links TRBV27 to TRBJ1-2; D is possibly TRBD1 (5 bases). V was cut by 5 bases and J by 2 bases, with 12 bases left in between. There are 14 residues in the CDR3. Germline V gene sequence: CDR1 MNHEY, CDR2 SMNVEV (reference sequence). In DNA form, the CDR3 reads TGTGCCAGCAGTGCGACAGTTACAAACTATGGCTACACCTTC. It is translated as CASSATVTNYGYTF.

V gene TRBV6-5 combines with J gene TRBJ2-1; 9 bases match TRBD1. The CDR3 is 15 residues long. Trimming took 8 bases from V and 5 from J; bases not matched to a gene: 10. Germline V gene data show CDR1 as MNHEY and CDR2 as SVGAGI. The CDR3, as DNA: TGTGCCAGCCACCGACCGGGACAGGGCCACAATGAGCAGTTCTTC. As protein: CASHRPGQGHNEQFF.

The chain joins TRBV28 to TRBJ2-4; no clear D gene. Germline values: CDR1 MDHEN, CDR2 SYDVKM. V lost 5 bases to trimming and J lost 4 bases, with 12 bases between them. The CDR3 totals 14 residues. CDR3 bases: TGTGCCAGCAGTCCATCTACCGGTAAAAACATTCAGTACTTC. Protein sequence: CASSPSTGKNIQYF.

CDR3: CASSYFADALNTEAFF. In DNA form, the CDR3 reads TGTGCCAGCAGTTACTTCGCGGATGCCTTGAACACTGAAGCTTTCTTT. The gene calls are TRBV6-5 and TRBJ1-1; D gene uncertain. Trimming removed 1 base from V and 0 bases from J, with 12 bases in between. This CDR3 contains 16 residues. From germline, CDR1 is MNHEY and CDR2 SVGAGI.

The chain carries TRBV6-5 and TRBJ2-7; 7 nucleotides align to TRBD2. The CDR3 runs to 16 residues. Germline trimming cut 0 bases from V and 3 bases from J; bases unmatched to any gene: 8. Germline loops: CDR1 MNHEY, CDR2 SVGAGI. This CDR3 reads CASSYSWASGNYEQYF. In nucleotides, the CDR3 is TGTGCCAGCAGTTACTCATGGGCTAGCGGAAACTACGAGCAGTACTTC.

This clone was picked up a small number of times. This sequence joins TRBV6-5 and TRBJ1-3; TRBD1 matches at 11 bases. J lost 8 bases, V lost 9 bases, and 6 bases had no gene match. From germline, CDR1 is MNHEY and CDR2 SVGAGI. This CDR3 region has 13 residues. Here the CDR3 reads CASRTGGRDTIYF. The CDR3 coding sequence is TGTGCCAGTCGGACAGGGGGCAGAGACACCATATATTTT.

This chain links TRBV5-5 with TRBJ1-4; D is unclear. Trimming removed 1 base from V and 5 bases from J, with 18 bases in between. From germline, CDR1 is SGHKS and CDR2 YYEKEE (reference sequence). There are 17 residues in the CDR3. The CDR3 spells CASSLYQGGRKNEKLFF. In nucleotides, the CDR3 is TGTGCCAGCAGCTTGTATCAAGGCGGGCGGAAAAATGAAAAACTGTTTTTT.

The gene calls are TRBV4-3 and TRBJ1-2; D perhaps matches TRBD1 (5 bases). There are 15 residues in the CDR3. Germline CDR1 is LGHNA and CDR2 is YSLEER. V lost 1 base, J lost 2 bases, and 11 bases lay in between. The CDR3 bases are TGCGCCAGCAGCCAAGGGTCAGGGCAAAACTATGGCTACACCTTC. Amino acid sequence: CASSQGSGQNYGYTF.

In the case of this clone: The sample contains more than one DNA sequence encoding this CDR3. The V gene is TRBV20-1, the J gene TRBJ1-2, with D possibly being TRBD1 (6 bases). V was cut by 3 bases and J by 2 bases, with 13 bases left in between. Looked up from germline, CDR1 is DFQATT and CDR2 is SNEGSKA (reference sequence). The CDR3 spans 14 residues. The CDR3 reads CSASSGGPNYGYTF. CDR3 DNA: TGCAGTGCTAGTTCCGGGGGGCCGAACTATGGCTACACCTTC.

The rearrangement uses TRBV6-5 and TRBJ1-6; D gene uncertain. Germline assignment: CDR1 MNHEY and CDR2 SVGAGI. V lost 6 bases, J lost 10 bases, and 13 bases lay in between. This CDR3 contains 13 residues. CDR3 region: CASRTETWSPLHF. The CDR3 nucleotides read TGTGCCAGCAGGACGGAGACTTGGTCACCCCTCCACTTT.

The chain uses TRBV4-2 and TRBJ1-1; no clear D. The ends were cut back, 1 base at V and 0 bases at J, with 15 bases in the middle. The CDR3 loop spans 17 amino acids. Germline CDR1 LGHNA, CDR2 YNFKEQ. As DNA, the CDR3 is TGTGCCAGCAGCCAAGGTGGTCGGGGATGGGTGAACACTGAAGCTTTCTTT. Amino acids: CASSQGGRGWVNTEAFF.

The V call is TRBV7-2, the J call TRBJ2-7, with D tentatively TRBD1 (5 bases). The length of the CDR3 is 14 residues. From germline, CDR1 is SGHTA and CDR2 FQGNSA. Trimming pared 8 bases from V and 0 bases from J, leaving 14 bases between. As DNA, the CDR3 is TGTGCCAGCTCGACAGTTTCGAGCTCCTACGAGCAGTACTTC. Its protein is CASSTVSSSYEQYF.